The 18 T cell receptor beta chains presented below share a single source sample, sequenced in a study of blood T cell repertoires in COVID-19. Clones were read by immunoSEQ multiplex PCR, and TCRdb kept only the in-frame ones, dropping some. This sample has 300,000 or so clones, with approximately 87% found just once. The sequenced material came from peripheral blood. The origin of the receptors is a woman between 40 and 55 years old who had recovered from COVID-19.

The V and J genes are TRBV4-3 and TRBJ2-1; TRBD2 might be the D (5 bases). CDR3 length: 14 residues. The V gene's germline CDR1 is LGHNA and CDR2 YSLEER. V was cut by 8 bases and J by 0 bases, with 11 bases left in between. The CDR3 region has the DNA TGCGCCAGCCGGGGTGGGATCTCCTACAATGAGCAGTTCTTC. Protein: CASRGGISYNEQFF.

The genes are TRBV29-1 and TRBJ2-1; 9 nucleotides match TRBD2. The CDR3 is 15 residues long. Looked up from germline, CDR1 is SQVTM and CDR2 is ANQGSEA. Trimming took 6 bases from V and 4 from J; bases not matched to a gene: 10. This CDR3 reads CSVLGIAGAYNEQFF. The CDR3 nucleotides read TGCAGCGTATTGGGGATAGCGGGGGCGTACAATGAGCAGTTCTTC.

This chain uses TRBV2 with TRBJ1-2; D possibly corresponds to TRBD1 (6 bases). This CDR3 spans 15 amino acids. The germline V gene has CDR1 SNHLY and CDR2 FYNNEI. Trimming pared 1 base from V and 4 bases from J, leaving 13 bases between. CDR3 coding DNA: TGTGCCAGCAGTGAAGACAGGGTATCGGTCTATGGCTACACCTTC. Its protein product is CASSEDRVSVYGYTF.

The V and J genes are TRBV6-5 and TRBJ1-2; TRBD1 agrees at 7 bases. Germline V gene sequence: CDR1 MNHEY, CDR2 SVGAGI. The CDR3 length is 13 residues. V was clipped by 5 bases and J by 9 bases; unmatched bases: 9. CDR3 in DNA: TGTGCCAGCAGTCTTGGGACAGTGGCTAGCTACACCTTC. The encoded protein is CASSLGTVASYTF.

The chain is built from TRBV7-9 and TRBJ2-7; 8 bases align to TRBD1. V gave up 4 bases and J gave up 2 bases; unmatched junction bases: 19. The germline V gene encodes CDR1 SEHNR and CDR2 FQNEAQ (reference sequence). The CDR3 covers 19 residues. This CDR3 reads CASSSPVLMTGEKAYEQYF. DNA for the CDR3: TGTGCCAGCAGCTCGCCGGTCCTTATGACAGGGGAGAAAGCCTACGAGCAGTACTTC.

This clone was counted a single time. Other DNA sequences in the same sample also yield this CDR3. The genes are TRBV7-9 and TRBJ1-1; D remains ambiguous. The CDR3 is made up of 13 amino acids. Germline lookup yields CDR1 SEHNR and CDR2 FQNEAQ (reference sequence). Trimming cost V 1 base and J 8 bases, with 11 bases left between them. The CDR3 protein is CASSLDEGTEAFF. The CDR3 nucleotides are TGTGCCAGCAGCTTAGATGAGGGAACCGAAGCTTTCTTT. Filled out from reference TRBV7-9 and TRBJ1-1, the complete variable domain reads DTGVSQNPRHKITKRGQNVTFRCDPISEHNRLYWYRQTLGQGPEFLTYFQNEAQLEKSRLLSDRFSAERPKGSFSTLEIQRTEQGDSAMYLCASSLDEGTEAFFGQGTRLTVV.

The CDR3 here is CASSLGRGPRSGNTIYF. The CDR3 DNA follows: TGTGCCAGCAGCTTAGGGAGGGGGCCACGCTCTGGAAACACCATATATTTT. The V and J genes are TRBV11-2 and TRBJ1-3; 7 bases are a match to TRBD1. The CDR3 extends over 17 amino acids. V shed 1 base, J shed 0 bases, and the junction held 6 bases outside the gene matches. CDR1 and CDR2 from the germline V gene are SGHAT and FQNNGV.

The chain carries TRBV5-6 and TRBJ2-7; tentative D call: TRBD2 (5 bases). Germline CDR1 is SGHDT and CDR2 is YYEEEE. This CDR3 is built from 16 residues. The V gene lost 0 bases and the J gene lost 6 bases, with 19 bases spanning the gap. CDR3 nucleotide sequence: TGTGCCAGCAGCTTGGCCGCGAGGGTCGACGGTTCCGAGCAGTACTTC. It translates to CASSLAARVDGSEQYF.

The rearrangement joins TRBV6-5 to TRBJ1-1; 7 bases map to TRBD1. This CDR3 has 14 amino acids. V trimming: 4 bases; J trimming: 1 base; junction bases outside the gene matches: 3. Germline V gene sequence: CDR1 MNHEY, CDR2 SVGAGI. The CDR3 loop reads CASSSWTGNTEAFF. In nucleotides, the CDR3 is TGTGCCAGCAGTTCCTGGACAGGGAACACTGAAGCTTTCTTT.

The rearrangement uses TRBV5-6 and TRBJ1-2; D may be TRBD1 (6 bases). Trimming left V 4 bases short and J 4 bases short, with 14 bases between. The CDR3 has 14 amino acids. Germline-derived CDR1 and CDR2 are SGHDT and YYEEEE. CDR3 region: CASSLGPRGYGYTF. In nucleotides, the CDR3 is TGTGCCAGCAGCCTGGGACCCAGGGGCTATGGCTACACCTTC.

The V call is TRBV5-1, the J call TRBJ1-1; 8 bases fit TRBD1. Germline V gives CDR1 SGHRS, CDR2 YFSETQ. CDR3 length: 13 amino acids. J was trimmed by 1 base and V by 6 bases; bases with no gene match: 2. CDR3 coding DNA: TGCGCCAGCACCGGACAGGGGAACACTGAAGCTTTCTTT. Its protein is CASTGQGNTEAFF.

The chain couples TRBV27 to TRBJ2-5; 9 nucleotides align to TRBD1. Germline V CDR1 and CDR2: MNHEY, SMNVEV (reference sequence). After removal of 3 bases from V and 4 bases from J, the junction contained 12 bases not matched to a gene. There are 17 residues in the CDR3. This CDR3 reads CASSFRGSTGQGETQYF. CDR3 DNA: TGTGCCAGCAGTTTTAGGGGATCGACGGGACAGGGAGAGACCCAGTACTTC.

This rearrangement joins TRBV5-4 to TRBJ2-5; 9 bases map to TRBD2. Germline CDR1 and CDR2: SGHNT and YYREEE (reference sequence). This CDR3 has 15 amino acids. V dropped 5 bases and J dropped 5; count of bases not matched to a gene: 10. The CDR3 reads CASSDAGGRGETQYF. In nucleotides, the CDR3 is TGTGCCAGCAGTGACGCGGGGGGGAGAGGGGAGACCCAGTACTTC.

The rearrangement uses TRBV9 and TRBJ1-2; D gene unclear. The germline CDR1 and CDR2 sequences are SGDLS and YYNGEE. V lost 0 bases and J lost 9, with 9 bases in between. This CDR3 is built from 12 residues. Written as DNA, the CDR3 is TGTGCCAGCAGCGTAGGAGGCCGGAGCTACACCTTC. Amino acids: CASSVGGRSYTF.

The CDR3, as DNA: TGCGCCAGCAGCCGAACCGACAGGGTCGATGAGCAGTTCTTC. This codes for CASSRTDRVDEQFF. The chain carries TRBV5-1 and TRBJ2-1; TRBD1 aligns across 7 bases. The CDR3 runs to 14 residues. Per the germline V gene, CDR1 is SGHRS and CDR2 is YFSETQ. V lost 4 bases and J lost 8; bases outside the gene matches: 9.

The chain recombines TRBV4-3 with TRBJ2-7; D perhaps matches TRBD2 (6 bases). CDR1 and CDR2 from the germline V gene are LGHNA and YSLEER. V was cut by 0 bases and J by 3 bases, with 12 bases left in between. The CDR3 runs to 15 residues. The CDR3 sequence: CASSQDAPGDYEQYF. For the CDR3, the DNA is TGCGCCAGCAGCCAAGACGCCCCGGGGGACTACGAGCAGTACTTC.

This chain links TRBV5-6 with TRBJ1-2, with 9 positions matching TRBD1. Germline CDR1 and CDR2: SGHDT and YYEEEE. This CDR3 is 15 amino acids long. The ends lost 5 bases at V and 4 bases at J; junction bases unmatched: 9. The CDR3 bases are TGTGCCAGCAGGGCCGTTAACAGGGGGCCCTATGGCTACACCTTC. It specifies CASRAVNRGPYGYTF.

The chain combines TRBV5-4 with TRBJ1-6, with 7 bases lining up with TRBD1. This CDR3 spans 15 amino acids. V shed 4 bases and J 8 bases; nucleotides not matched to a gene: 9. Germline CDR1 and CDR2: SGHNT and YYREEE (reference sequence). The DNA of the CDR3 is TGTGCCAGCAGCATACGACAGGGTGGGGATTCACCCCTCCACTTT. Amino acids: CASSIRQGGDSPLHF. Full variable domain (remainder filled in from reference TRBV5-4 and TRBJ1-6): ETGVTQSPTHLIKTRGQQVTLRCSSQSGHNTVSWYQQALGQGPQFIFQYYREEENGRGNFPPRFSGLQFPNYSSELNVNALELDDSALYLCASSIRQGGDSPLHFGNGTRLTVT.